This TCR beta chain was identified in a study of cytomegalovirus exposure and HLA in healthy donors. Study-wide results and caveats: Later, an analysis showed that TCR beta chains associated with HLA were more clonally expanded than others that were equally common. Later work found most CMV-associated TCR beta chains apparently HLA-restricted. A later analysis found TCR association rates differed by HLA locus, highest for DRB1 and lowest for HLA-C. One variant, a missense change in DCLRE1C, was linked in a later analysis to TCR beta V- and J-gene trimming.

A note on this clone: Its antigen is not known.

Both 60 Vbeta primers and 13 Jbeta primers went into the PCR. Data came from immunoSEQ multiplex PCR; TCRdb stores just in-frame clones and leaves some out. The sample consists of approximately 160,000 clones, 65% to 70% of them appearing once. The receptor's source is a woman aged 18-29 years in good health and CMV-seropositive. The sequenced material came from PBMCs.

The CDR3 reads CASRRDRGTYEQYF. Written as DNA, the CDR3 is TGTGCCAGCAGACGGGACAGGGGGACCTACGAGCAGTACTTC. This chain connects TRBV27 to TRBJ2-7, with 11 bases matching TRBD1. CDR1 and CDR2 from the germline V gene are MNHEY and SMNVEV (reference sequence). The CDR3 covers 14 residues. V trimming: 6 bases; J trimming: 2 bases; junction bases outside the gene matches: 3.